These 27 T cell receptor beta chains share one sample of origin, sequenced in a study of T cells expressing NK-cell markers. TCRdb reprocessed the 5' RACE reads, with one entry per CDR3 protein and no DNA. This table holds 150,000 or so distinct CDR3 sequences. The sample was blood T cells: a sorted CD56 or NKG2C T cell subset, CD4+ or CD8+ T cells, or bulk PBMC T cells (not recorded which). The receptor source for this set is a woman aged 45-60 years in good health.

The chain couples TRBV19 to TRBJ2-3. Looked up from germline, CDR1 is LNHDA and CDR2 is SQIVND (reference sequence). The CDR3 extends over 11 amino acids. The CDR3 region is CASTRADTQYF.

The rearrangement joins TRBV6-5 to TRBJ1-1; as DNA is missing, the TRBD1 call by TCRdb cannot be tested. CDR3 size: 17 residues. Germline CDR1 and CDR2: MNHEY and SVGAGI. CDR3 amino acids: CASSYESGARFDTEAFF.

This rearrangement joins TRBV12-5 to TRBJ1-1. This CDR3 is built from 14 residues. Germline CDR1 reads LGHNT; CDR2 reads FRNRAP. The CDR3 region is CASGLVGVSTEAFF.

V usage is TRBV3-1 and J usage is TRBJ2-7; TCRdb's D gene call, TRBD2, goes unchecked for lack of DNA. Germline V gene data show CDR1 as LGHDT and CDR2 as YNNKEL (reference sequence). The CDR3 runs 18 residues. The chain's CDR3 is CASSQDGLAGGPSYEQYF.

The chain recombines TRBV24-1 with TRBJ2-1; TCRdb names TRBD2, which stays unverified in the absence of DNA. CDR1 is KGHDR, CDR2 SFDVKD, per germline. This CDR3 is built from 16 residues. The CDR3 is CATSDPSGRPPNEQFF.

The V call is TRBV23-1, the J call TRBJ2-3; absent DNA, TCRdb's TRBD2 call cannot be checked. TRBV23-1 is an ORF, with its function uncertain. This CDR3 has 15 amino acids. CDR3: CASSRGGRGADTQYF.

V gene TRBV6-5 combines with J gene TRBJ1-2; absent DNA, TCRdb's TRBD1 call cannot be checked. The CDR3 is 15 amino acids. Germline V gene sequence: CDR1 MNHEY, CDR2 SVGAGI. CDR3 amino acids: CASSPTSGQGSGYTF.

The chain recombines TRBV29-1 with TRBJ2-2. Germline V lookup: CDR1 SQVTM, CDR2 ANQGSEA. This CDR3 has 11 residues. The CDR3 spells CSVVMGGELFF.

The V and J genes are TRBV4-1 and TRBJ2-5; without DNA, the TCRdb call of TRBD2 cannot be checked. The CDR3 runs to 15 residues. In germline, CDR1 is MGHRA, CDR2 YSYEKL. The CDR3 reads CASSLGAGGGETQYF.

The CDR3 sequence is CASSPGDSYNEQFF. The chain is built from TRBV12-3 or TRBV12-4 and TRBJ2-1. CDR3 length: 14 amino acids.

The CDR3 loop reads CATSEAFNQETQYF. The chain couples TRBV15 to TRBJ2-5. The CDR3 totals 14 residues. The germline gives CDR1 LNHNV, CDR2 YYDKDF (reference sequence).

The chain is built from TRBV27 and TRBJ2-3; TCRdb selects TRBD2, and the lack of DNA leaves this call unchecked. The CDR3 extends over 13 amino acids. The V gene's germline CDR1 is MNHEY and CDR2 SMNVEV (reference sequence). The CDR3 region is CASSLLAGDTQYF.

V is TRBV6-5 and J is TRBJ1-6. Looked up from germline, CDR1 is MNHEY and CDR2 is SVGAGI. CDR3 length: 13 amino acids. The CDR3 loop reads CASSYRGYSPLHF.

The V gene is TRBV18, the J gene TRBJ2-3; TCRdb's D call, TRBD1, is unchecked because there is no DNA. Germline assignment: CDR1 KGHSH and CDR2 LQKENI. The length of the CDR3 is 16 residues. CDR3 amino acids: CASSPTPGQDLDTQYF.

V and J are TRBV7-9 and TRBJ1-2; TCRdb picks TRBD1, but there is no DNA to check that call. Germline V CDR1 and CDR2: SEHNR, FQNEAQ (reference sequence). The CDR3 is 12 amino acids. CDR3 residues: CASSSRVNGYTF.

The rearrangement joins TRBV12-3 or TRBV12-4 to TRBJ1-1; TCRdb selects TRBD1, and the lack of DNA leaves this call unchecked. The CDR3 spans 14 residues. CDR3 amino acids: CASSPQGSETEAFF.

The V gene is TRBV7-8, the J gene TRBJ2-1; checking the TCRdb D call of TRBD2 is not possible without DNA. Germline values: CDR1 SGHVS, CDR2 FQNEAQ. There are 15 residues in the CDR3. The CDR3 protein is CASSTPREGYHEQFF.

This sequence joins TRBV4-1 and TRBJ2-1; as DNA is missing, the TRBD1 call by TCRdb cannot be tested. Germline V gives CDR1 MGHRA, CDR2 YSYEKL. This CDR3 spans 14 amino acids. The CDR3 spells CASSQGDREHEQFF.

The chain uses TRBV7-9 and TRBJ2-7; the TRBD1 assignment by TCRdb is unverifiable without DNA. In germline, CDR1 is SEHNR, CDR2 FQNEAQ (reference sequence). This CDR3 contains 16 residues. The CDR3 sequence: CASSFPPSGSFYEQYF.

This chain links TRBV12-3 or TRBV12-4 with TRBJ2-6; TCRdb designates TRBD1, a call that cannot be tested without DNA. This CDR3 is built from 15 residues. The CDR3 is CASSSSGAGANVLTF.

CDR3 amino acids: CSVQEGYEQYF. The chain joins TRBV29-1 to TRBJ2-7. The CDR3 runs 11 residues. Germline CDR1 SQVTM, CDR2 ANQGSEA.

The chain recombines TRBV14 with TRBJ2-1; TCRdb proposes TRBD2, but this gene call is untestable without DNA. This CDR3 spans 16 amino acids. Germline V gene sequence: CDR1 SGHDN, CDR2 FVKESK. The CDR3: CASSHPGTSGSDEQFF.

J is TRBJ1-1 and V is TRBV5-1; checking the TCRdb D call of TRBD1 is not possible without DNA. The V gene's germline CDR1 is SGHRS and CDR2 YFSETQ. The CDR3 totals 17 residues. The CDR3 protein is CASSPTQGAHTYTEAFF.

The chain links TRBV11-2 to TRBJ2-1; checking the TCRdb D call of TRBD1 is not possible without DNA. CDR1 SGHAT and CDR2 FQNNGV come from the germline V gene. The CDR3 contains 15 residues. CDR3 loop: CASSFPTGAINEQFF.

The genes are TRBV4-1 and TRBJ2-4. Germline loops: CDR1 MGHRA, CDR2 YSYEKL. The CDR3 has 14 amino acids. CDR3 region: CASSQTLGENIQYF.

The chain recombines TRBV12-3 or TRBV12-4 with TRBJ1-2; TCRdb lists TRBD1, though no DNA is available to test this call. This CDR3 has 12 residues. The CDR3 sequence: CASRGDSYGYTF.

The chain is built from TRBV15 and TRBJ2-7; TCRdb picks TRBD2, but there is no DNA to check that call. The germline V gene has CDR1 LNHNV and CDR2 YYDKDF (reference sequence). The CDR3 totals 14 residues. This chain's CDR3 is CATSRWTVRDEQYF. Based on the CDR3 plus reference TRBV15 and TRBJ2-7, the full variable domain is DAMVIQNPRYQVTQFGKPVTLSCSQTLNHNVMYWYQQKSSQAPKLLFHYYDKDFNNEADTPDNFQSRRPNTSFCFLDIRSPGLGDTAMYLCATSRWTVRDEQYFGPGTRLTVT.